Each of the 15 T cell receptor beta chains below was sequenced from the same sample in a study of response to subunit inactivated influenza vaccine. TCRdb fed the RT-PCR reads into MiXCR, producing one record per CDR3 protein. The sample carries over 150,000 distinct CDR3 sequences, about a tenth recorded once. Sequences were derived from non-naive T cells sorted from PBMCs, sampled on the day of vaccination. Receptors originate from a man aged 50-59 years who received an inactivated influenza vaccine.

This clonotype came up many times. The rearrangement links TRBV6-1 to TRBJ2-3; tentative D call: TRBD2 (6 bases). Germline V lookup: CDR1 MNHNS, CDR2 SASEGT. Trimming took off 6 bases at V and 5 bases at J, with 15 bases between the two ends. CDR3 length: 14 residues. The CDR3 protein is CASRALAIRDTQYF. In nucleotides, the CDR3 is TGTGCCAGCAGAGCGCTAGCGATCAGAGATACGCAGTATTTT.

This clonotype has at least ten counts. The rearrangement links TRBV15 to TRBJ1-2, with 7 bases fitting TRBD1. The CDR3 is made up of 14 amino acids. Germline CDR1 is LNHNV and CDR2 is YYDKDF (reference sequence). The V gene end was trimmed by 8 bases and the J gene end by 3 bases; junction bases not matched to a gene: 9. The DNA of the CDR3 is TGTGCCACCTCCCCGGGACAGCCTTACTATGGCTACACCTTC. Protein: CATSPGQPYYGYTF.

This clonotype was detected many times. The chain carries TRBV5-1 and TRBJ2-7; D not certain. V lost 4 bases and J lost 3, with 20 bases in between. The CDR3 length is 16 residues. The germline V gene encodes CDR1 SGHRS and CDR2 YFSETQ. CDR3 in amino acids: CASSPDPTGVVYEQYF. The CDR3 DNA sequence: TGCGCCAGCAGCCCAGACCCGACTGGAGTAGTCTACGAGCAGTACTTC. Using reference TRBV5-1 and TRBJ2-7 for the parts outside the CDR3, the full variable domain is KAGVTQTPRYLIKTRGQQVTLSCSPISGHRSVSWYQQTPGQGLQFLFEYFSETQRNKGNFPGRFSGRQFSNSRSEMNVSTLELGDSALYLCASSPDPTGVVYEQYFGPGTRLTVT.

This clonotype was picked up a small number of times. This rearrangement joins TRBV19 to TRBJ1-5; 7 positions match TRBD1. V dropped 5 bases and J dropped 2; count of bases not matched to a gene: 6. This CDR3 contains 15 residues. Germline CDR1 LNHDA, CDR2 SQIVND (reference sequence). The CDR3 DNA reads TGTGCCAGTAGTTTACAGGGGTTAGGCAATCAGCCCCAGCATTTT. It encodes CASSLQGLGNQPQHF.

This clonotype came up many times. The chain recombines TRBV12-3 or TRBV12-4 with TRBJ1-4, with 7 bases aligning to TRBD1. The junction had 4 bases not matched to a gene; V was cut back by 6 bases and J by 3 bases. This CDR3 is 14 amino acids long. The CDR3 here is CASRTGTANEKLFF. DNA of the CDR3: TGTGCCAGCAGAACCGGGACAGCTAATGAAAAACTGTTTTTT.

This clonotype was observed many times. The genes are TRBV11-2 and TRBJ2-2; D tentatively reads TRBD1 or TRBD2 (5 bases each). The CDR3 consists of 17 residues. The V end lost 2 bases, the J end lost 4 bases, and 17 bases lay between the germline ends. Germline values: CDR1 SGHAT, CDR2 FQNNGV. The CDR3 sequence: CASSLSLAGRITGELFF. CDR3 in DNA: TGTGCCAGCAGCTTATCCCTTGCAGGGAGAATCACCGGGGAGCTGTTTTTT.

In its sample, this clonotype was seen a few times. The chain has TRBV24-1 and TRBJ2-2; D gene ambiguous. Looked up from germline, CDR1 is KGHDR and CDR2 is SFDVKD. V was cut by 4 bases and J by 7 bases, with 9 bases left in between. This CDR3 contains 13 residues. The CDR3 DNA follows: TGTGCCACCAGTGAGATGAGCTACGGGGAGCTGTTTTTT. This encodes CATSEMSYGELFF.

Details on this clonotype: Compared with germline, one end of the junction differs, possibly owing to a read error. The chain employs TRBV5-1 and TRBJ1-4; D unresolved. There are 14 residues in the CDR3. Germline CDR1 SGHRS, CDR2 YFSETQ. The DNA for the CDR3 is TGCGTCAGCAGTCCGGCAGAGCGAAATGAAAAACTGTTTTTT. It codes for CVSSPAERNEKLFF.

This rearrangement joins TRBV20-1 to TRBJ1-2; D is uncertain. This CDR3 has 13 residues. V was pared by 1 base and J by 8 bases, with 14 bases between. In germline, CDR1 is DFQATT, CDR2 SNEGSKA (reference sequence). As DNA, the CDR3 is TGCAGTGCTAGAGCGGCGGGGAATTTGGGCTACACCTTC. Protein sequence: CSARAAGNLGYTF.

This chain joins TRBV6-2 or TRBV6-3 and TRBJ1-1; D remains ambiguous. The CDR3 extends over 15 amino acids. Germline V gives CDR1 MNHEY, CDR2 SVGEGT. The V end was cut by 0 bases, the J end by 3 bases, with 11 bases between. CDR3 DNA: TGTGCCAGCAGTTACTCTCCGGGGAGAGACACTGAAGCTTTCTTT. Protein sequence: CASSYSPGRDTEAFF.

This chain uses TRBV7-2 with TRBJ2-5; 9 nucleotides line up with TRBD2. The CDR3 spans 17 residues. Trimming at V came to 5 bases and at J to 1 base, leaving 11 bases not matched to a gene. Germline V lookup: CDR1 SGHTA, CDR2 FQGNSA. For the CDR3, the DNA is TGTGCCAGCAGCCCACGCGGAGCGGGGGGAACCCAAGAGACCCAGTACTTC. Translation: CASSPRGAGGTQETQYF. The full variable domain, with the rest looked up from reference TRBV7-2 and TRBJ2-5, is GAGVSQSPSNKVTEKGKDVELRCDPISGHTALYWYRQSLGQGLEFLIYFQGNSAPDKSGLPSDRFSAERTGGSVSTLTIQRTQQEDSAVYLCASSPRGAGGTQETQYFGPGTRLLVL.

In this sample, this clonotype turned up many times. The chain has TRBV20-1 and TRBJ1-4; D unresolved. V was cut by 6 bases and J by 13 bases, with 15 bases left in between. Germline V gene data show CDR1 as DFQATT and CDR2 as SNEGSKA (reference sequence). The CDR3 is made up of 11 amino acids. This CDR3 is CSATRARRLFF. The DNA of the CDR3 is TGCAGTGCAACCCGGGCCCGCCGACTGTTTTTT.

DNA for the CDR3: TGTGCCTGGAATAGACAGGGCACCGGGGAGCTGTTTTTT. This sequence encodes CAWNRQGTGELFF. The V and J genes are TRBV30 and TRBJ2-2; 7 bases fit TRBD1. Per germline, CDR1 GTSNPN and CDR2 SVGIG (reference sequence). Trimming removed 4 bases from V and 4 bases from J; junction bases left unmatched: 3. This CDR3 is 13 amino acids long.

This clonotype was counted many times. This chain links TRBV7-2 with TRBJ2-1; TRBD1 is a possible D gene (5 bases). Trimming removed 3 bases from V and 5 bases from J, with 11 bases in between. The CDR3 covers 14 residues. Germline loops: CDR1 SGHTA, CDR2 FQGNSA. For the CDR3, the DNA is TGTGCCAGCAGCTTGGCAGGGCCCCACAATGAGCAGTTCTTC. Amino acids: CASSLAGPHNEQFF.

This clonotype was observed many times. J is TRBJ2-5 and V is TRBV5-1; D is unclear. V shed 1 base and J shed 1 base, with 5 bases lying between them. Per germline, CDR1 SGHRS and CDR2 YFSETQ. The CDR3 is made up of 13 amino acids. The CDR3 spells CASSLPGQETQYF. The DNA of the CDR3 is TGCGCCAGCAGCTTGCCAGGCCAAGAGACCCAGTACTTC.